This T cell receptor (beta chain) was sequenced during a study of blood T cell repertoires in COVID-19. Profiled with immunoSEQ multiplex PCR; TCRdb holds only in-frame clones, not every one. This sample has roughly 130,000 clones; more than 75% occur once, and the top ten carry about 3.5%. Germline loops: CDR1 SEHNR, CDR2 FQNEAQ (reference sequence). V shed 4 bases, J shed 2 bases, and the junction held 1 base outside the gene matches. The CDR3 consists of 13 residues. This chain connects TRBV7-9 to TRBJ2-5; TRBD2 agrees at 7 bases. This clonotype was sampled from a man aged 50-59 years with active COVID-19. Sequencing was carried out using peripheral blood. CDR3 in amino acids: CASSWGGQETQYF. DNA for the CDR3: TGTGCCAGCAGCTGGGGGGGTCAAGAGACCCAGTACTTC.